The clone carrying this T cell receptor beta chain appeared once. The germline gene is not matched at one end of the junction; a read error may be the cause. There were TCR beta CDR3 regions amplified from RNA transcripts. The primer set for the first-round RT-PCR of the TCR CDR3 was HTBI. TCRdb reprocessed the multiplex PCR reads with MiXCR, giving one entry per CDR3 protein. The table records some 690,000 distinct CDR3 sequences, approximately 15% of them present only once. This CDR3 region has 14 residues. CDR1 and CDR2 (germline): MDHEN, SYDVKM. No progression to ophthalmopathy during 18 months of follow-up defined stable disease. Patients were excluded because of uncontrolled infection, other autoimmune disease, pregnancy or lactation. The sample belongs to a study of T cells in Graves' hyperthyroidism and ophthalmopathy.

What was sequenced was blood. The chain employs TRBV28 and TRBJ2-7, with 9 nucleotides matching TRBD1. This TCR came from a man in his fifties with Graves' hyperthyroidism. DNA for the CDR3: TGTACCAGCAGTCCCGGGACAGGGAGTAGCGAGCAGTACTTC. Amino acids: CTSSPGTGSSEQYF. The full variable domain, completed using reference TRBV28 and TRBJ2-7, is DVKVTQSSRYLVKRTGEKVFLECVQDMDHENMFWYRQDPGLGLRLIYFSYDVKMKEKGDIPEGYSVSREKKERFSLILESASTNQTSMYLCTSSPGTGSSEQYFGPGTRLTVT.